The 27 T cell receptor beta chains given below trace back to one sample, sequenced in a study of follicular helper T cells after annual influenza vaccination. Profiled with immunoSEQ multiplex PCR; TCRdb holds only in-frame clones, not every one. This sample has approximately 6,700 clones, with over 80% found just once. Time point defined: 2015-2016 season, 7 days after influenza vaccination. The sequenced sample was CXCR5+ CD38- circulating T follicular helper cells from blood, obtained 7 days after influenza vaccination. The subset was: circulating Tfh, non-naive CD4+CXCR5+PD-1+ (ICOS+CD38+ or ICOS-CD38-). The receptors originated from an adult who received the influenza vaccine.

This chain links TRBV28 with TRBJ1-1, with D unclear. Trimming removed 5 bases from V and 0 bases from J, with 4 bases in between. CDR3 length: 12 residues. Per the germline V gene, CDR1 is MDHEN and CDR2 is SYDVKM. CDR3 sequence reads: CASSAMNTEAFF. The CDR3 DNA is TGTGCCAGCAGTGCTATGAACACTGAAGCTTTCTTT.

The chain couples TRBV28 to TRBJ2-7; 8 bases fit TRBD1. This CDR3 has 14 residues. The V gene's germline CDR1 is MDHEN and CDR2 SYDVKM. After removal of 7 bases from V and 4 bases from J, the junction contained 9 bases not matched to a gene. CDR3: CASISGRGRYEQYF. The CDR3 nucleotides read TGTGCCAGCATTTCGGGCAGGGGGCGTTACGAGCAGTACTTC.

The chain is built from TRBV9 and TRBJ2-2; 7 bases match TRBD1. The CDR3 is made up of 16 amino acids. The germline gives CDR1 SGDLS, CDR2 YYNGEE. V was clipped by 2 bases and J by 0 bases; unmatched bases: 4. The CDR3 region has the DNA TGTGCCAGCAGCGTTGGGACAGCCGCGAACACCGGGGAGCTGTTTTTT. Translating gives CASSVGTAANTGELFF.

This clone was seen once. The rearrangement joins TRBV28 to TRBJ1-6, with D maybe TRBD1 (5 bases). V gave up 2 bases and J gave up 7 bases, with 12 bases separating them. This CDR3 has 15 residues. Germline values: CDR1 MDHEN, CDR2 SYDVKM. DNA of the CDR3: TGTGCCAGCAGTTTAAGGCAGGGACGCAATTCACCCCTCCACTTT. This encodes CASSLRQGRNSPLHF. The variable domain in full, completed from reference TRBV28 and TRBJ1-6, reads DVKVTQSSRYLVKRTGEKVFLECVQDMDHENMFWYRQDPGLGLRLIYFSYDVKMKEKGDIPEGYSVSREKKERFSLILESASTNQTSMYLCASSLRQGRNSPLHFGNGTRLTVT.

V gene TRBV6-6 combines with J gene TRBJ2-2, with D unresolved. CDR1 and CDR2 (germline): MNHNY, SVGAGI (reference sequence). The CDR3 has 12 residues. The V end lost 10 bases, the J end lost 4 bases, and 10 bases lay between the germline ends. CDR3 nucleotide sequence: TGTGCCATCGGAGTGGGCACCGGGGAGCTGTTTTTT. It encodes CAIGVGTGELFF.

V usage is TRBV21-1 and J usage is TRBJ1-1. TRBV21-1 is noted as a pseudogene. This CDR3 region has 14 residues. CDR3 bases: TGTGCCAGCCGACCTCTAGCTGAGAGCCGCTCGGCTTTCTTT. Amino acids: CASRPLAESRSAFF.

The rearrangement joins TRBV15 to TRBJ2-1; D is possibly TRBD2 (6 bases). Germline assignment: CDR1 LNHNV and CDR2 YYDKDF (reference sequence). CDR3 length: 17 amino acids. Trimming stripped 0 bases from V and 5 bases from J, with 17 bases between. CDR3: CATSRDLMASVDNEQFF. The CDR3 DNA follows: TGTGCCACCAGCAGAGATCTAATGGCTAGCGTCGACAATGAGCAGTTCTTC.

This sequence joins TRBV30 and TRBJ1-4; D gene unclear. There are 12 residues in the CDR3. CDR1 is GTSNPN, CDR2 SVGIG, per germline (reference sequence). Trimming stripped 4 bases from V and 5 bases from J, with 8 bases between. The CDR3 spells CAWTRWNEKLFF. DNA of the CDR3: TGTGCCTGGACTCGGTGGAATGAAAAACTGTTTTTT.

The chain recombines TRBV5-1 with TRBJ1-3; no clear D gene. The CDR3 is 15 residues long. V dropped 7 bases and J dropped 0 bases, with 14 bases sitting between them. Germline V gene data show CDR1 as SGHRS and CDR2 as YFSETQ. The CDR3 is CASSRAPGSGNTIYF. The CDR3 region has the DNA TGCGCCAGCTCTAGGGCACCCGGCTCTGGAAACACCATATATTTT.

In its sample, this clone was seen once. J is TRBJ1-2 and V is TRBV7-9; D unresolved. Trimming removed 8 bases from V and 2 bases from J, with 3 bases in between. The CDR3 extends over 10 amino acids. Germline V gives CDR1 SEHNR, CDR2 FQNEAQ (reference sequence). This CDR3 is CASDNYGYTF. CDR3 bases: TGTGCCAGCGACAACTATGGCTACACCTTC.

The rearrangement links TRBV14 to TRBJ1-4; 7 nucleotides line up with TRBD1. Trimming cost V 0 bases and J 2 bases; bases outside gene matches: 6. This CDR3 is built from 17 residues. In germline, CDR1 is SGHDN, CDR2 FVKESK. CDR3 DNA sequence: TGTGCCAGCAGCCAAGAAAGGGGGCGTAGCACTAATGAAAAACTGTTTTTT. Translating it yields CASSQERGRSTNEKLFF.

CDR3: CASSKGILSSGANVLTF. CDR3 in DNA: TGTGCCAGCAGCAAAGGGATCCTTAGCTCTGGGGCCAACGTCCTGACTTTC. V and J are TRBV7-6 and TRBJ2-6; D gene ambiguous. CDR3 length: 17 amino acids. Germline lookup yields CDR1 SGHVS and CDR2 FNYEAQ. V lost 5 bases to trimming and J lost 0 bases, with 14 bases between them.

DNA for the CDR3: TGTGCCAGCAGCTTATCCAGGAACTACGAGCAGTACTTC. This codes for CASSLSRNYEQYF. The rearrangement uses TRBV7-2 and TRBJ2-7, with D hard to call. CDR1 SGHTA and CDR2 FQGNSA come from the germline V gene. V was pared by 2 bases and J by 3 bases, with 8 bases between. The CDR3 has 13 residues. The entire variable domain, with the rest obtained from reference TRBV7-2 and TRBJ2-7, is as follows: GAGVSQSPSNKVTEKGKDVELRCDPISGHTALYWYRQSLGQGLEFLIYFQGNSAPDKSGLPSDRFSAERTGGSVSTLTIQRTQQEDSAVYLCASSLSRNYEQYFGPGTRLTVT.

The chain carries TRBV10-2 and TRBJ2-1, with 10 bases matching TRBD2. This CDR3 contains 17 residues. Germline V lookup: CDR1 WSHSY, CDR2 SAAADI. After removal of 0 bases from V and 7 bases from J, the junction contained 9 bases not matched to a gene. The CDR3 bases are TGCGCCAGCAGTGAGTCGGGTAGCGGGAGGACAGGGAATGAGCAGTTCTTC. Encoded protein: CASSESGSGRTGNEQFF.

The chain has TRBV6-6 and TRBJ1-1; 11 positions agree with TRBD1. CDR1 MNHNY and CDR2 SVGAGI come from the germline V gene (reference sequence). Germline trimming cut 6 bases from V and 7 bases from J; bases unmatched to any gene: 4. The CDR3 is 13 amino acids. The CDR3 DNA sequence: TGTGCCAGCAGGGGACAGGGGGAAAGTGAAGCTTTCTTT. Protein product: CASRGQGESEAFF.

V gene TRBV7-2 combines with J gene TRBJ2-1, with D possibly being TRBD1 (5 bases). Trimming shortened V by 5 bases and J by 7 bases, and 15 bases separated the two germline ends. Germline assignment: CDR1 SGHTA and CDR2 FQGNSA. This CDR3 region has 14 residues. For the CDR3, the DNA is TGTGCCAGCAGCAAAGAAGGGGCACGGAATGAGCAGTTCTTC. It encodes CASSKEGARNEQFF.

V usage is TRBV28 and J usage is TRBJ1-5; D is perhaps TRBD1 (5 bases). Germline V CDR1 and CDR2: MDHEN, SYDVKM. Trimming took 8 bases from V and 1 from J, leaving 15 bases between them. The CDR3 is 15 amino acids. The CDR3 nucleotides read TGTGCCAGCCGAAACGGGGGGGGGAGCAATCAGCCCCAGCATTTT. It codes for CASRNGGGSNQPQHF.

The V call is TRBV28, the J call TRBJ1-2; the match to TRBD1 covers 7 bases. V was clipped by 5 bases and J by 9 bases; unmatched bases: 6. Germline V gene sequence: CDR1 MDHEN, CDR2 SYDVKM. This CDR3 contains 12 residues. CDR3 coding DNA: TGTGCCAGCAGTAGAGGGGGCGTTAGCTACACCTTC. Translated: CASSRGGVSYTF.

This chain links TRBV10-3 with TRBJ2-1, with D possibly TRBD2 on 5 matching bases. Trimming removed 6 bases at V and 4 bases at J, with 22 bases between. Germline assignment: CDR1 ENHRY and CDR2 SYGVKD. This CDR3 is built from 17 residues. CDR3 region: CAIRRSEGSPSYNEQFF. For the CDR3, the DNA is TGTGCCATCAGGCGTTCAGAGGGTAGCCCCTCTTACAATGAGCAGTTCTTC.

The CDR3 region is CASSLTQGTGELFF. DNA of the CDR3: TGCGCCAGCAGCTTGACACAGGGAACCGGGGAGCTGTTTTTT. V gene TRBV5-1 combines with J gene TRBJ2-2; possibly TRBD1 for D (6 bases). The germline V gene has CDR1 SGHRS and CDR2 YFSETQ. The CDR3 is 14 amino acids. The V end was cut by 1 base, the J end by 5 bases, with 9 bases between.

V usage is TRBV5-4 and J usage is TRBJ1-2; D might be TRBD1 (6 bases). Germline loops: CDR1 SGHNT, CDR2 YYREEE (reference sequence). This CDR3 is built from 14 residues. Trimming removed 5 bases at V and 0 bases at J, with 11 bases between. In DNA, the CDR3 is TGTGCCAGCAGTCAGGGGAGAACTAACTATGGCTACACCTTC. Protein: CASSQGRTNYGYTF.

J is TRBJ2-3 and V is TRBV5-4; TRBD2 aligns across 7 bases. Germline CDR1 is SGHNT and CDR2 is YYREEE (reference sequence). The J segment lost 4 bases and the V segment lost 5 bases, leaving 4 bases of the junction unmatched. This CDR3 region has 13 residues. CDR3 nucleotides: TGTGCCAGCAGTAGGGAGGGGTCAGATACGCAGTATTTT. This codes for CASSREGSDTQYF.

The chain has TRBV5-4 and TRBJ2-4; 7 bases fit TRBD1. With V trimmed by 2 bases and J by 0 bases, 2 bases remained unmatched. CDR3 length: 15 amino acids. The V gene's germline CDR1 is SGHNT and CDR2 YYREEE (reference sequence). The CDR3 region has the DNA TGTGCCAGCAGCTTACAGGGGCTAGCCAAAAACATTCAGTACTTC. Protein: CASSLQGLAKNIQYF.

CDR3 residues: CASSLSGGETQYF. The CDR3 DNA follows: TGTGCCAGCAGCTTATCGGGCGGGGAGACCCAGTACTTC. The V gene is TRBV7-2, the J gene TRBJ2-5, with a possible D match to TRBD2 (5 bases). Trimming left V 2 bases short and J 5 bases short, with 9 bases between. The CDR3 spans 13 residues. From germline, CDR1 is SGHTA and CDR2 FQGNSA.

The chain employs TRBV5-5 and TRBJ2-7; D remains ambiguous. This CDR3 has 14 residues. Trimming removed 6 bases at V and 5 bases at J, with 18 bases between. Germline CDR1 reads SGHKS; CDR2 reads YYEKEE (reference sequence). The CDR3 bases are TGTGCCAGCAACCGGTGGGCCGAGGTAAACGAGCAGTACTTC. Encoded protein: CASNRWAEVNEQYF.

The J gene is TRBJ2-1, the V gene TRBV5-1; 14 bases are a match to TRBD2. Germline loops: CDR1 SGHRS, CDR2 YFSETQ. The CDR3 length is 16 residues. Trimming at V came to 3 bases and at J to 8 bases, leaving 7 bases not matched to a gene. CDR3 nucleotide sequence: TGCGCCAGCAGCTGGGGGACTAGCGGGAGACGCGATGAGCAGTTCTTC. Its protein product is CASSWGTSGRRDEQFF.

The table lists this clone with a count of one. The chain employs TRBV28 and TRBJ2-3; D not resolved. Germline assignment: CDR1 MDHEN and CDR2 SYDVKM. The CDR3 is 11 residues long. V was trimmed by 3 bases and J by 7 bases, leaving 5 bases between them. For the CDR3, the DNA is TGTGCCAGCAGTTTGGGCTATACGCAGTATTTT. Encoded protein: CASSLGYTQYF.